This T cell receptor beta chain was obtained from a study of cytomegalovirus exposure and HLA in healthy donors. This clone was counted a few times. Its target is unknown. The PCR was carried out with 60 Vbeta primers and 13 Jbeta primers. Repertoires were generated with immunoSEQ multiplex PCR, while TCRdb's copy carries only in-frame clones and drops some. This sample has 90,000 to 100,000 clones, with 70% found just once. J gave up 8 bases and V 1 base, and 6 bases lay outside the gene matches. CDR3 length equals 16 residues. Germline CDR1 SGHRS, CDR2 YFSETQ. Notes on the study in general: Later on, a genetic analysis was performed. It linked a missense variant in DCLRE1C with V- and J-gene trimming of TCR beta. No immune exposure information besides CMV serostatus was available.

The sequence derives from a man in his fifties or sixties in good health and CMV-seronegative. The chain couples TRBV5-1 to TRBJ2-1, with 13 bases matching TRBD2. The specimen was PBMCs. The CDR3 DNA follows: TGCGCCAGCAGCTTGCTAGGACTAGCGGGAGTGGATGAGCAGTTCTTC. This codes for CASSLLGLAGVDEQFF.